This T cell receptor beta chain was recovered during a study of blood T cell repertoires in COVID-19 (dated by TCRdb to about 2020). Regarding the complete study: Samples covering the acute and convalescent phases of COVID-19 were provided by collaborators in the United States, Italy and Spain. Nearly every sample came with metadata listing a de-identified subject ID, COVID-19 status, age in years and sex. Samples came from the ongoing ImmuneRACE study (first 160 participants) plus 1,254 subjects from 6 global collaborators. Where available, HLA class I and class II types were obtained from metadata supplied by the sample provider rather than from assay-based typing. The prospective study material was composed of cDNA or gDNA derived from T cells, B-cell-depleted T cells, or PBMCs. The dataset comprised deeply sampled blood TCRbeta repertoires from subjects exposed to, actively infected with, or recovered from COVID-19. A freely available public database, intended as a resource for researchers studying the immune response to SARS-CoV-2, is where the repertoires were released.

Only one count was recorded for this clone. This clone's antigen is unknown. No much larger clone exists at a distance of one base, and base qualities are not known. The immunoSEQ Assay, a bias-controlled multiplex PCR, was used to amplify TCRbeta CDR3 regions from genomic DNA. The study's processing was this. The number of nucleated cells in each sample was estimated from the amplification of reference gene primers within the assay. To quantify the absolute abundance of each unique TCRbeta CDR3 rearrangement, sequence reads were collapsed and filtered. Productive Simpson clonality was computed per sample as the square root of Simpson's diversity index over productive rearrangements. TCRdb mirrors the immuneACCESS table, restricted to in-frame sequences. Some clones are absent from its copies; in checked studies, under half trace to an unresolved V gene, and the reason for the others is unknown. That table gives V, J and clone size, and the DNA gave D and trimming. The sample table contains approximately 19,000 clones; only one count was recorded for 85% to 90% of them. 15% to 20% of the sample goes to the ten largest clones.

On the study overall, not on this receptor specifically: Clinical and demographic metadata were provided uncurated, with the amount varying by source and participant.

According to the germline V gene, CDR1 reads SGHTA and CDR2 reads FQGNSA. From its cysteine to its phenylalanine, the CDR3 spans 13 amino acids. The read is trimmed to its CDR3 DNA, 39 bases read in frame from base 1. Between the V and J ends, shortened by 4 bases and 4 bases respectively, the junction contains 10 bases. The collaborating institutions used their own protocols to collect whole blood in K2EDTA tubes. For TCRbeta analysis, collaborators shipped samples as frozen whole blood, isolated PBMCs, or DNA extracted from either of those sample types. Recombination linked TRBV7-2 to TRBJ2-5; no D gene is confidently identified. The sample comprised peripheral blood. This sequence originates from a human donor with active COVID-19. The donor label of this sample is uncertain. The DNA sequence is as follows: TGTGCCAGCAGCTCCTCCAAGCCAGAGACCCAGTACTTC. Its translation is CASSSSKPETQYF.